Listed below are T cell receptor beta chains from one sample, sequenced in a study of beta chain features in type 1 diabetes. Some clones are missing from TCRdb's copy, which holds only in-frame ones; the method was immunoSEQ multiplex PCR. The sample holds roughly 150,000 clones; around 10% are singletons and the top ten take over 2%. Material: central memory CD4+ T cells from blood. Source of these receptors: a man between 18 and 29 years old in good health. The CDR3 runs from the conserved cysteine through the conserved F or W. Fields, in order: clone size, V gene, J gene, D gene, CDR3 protein, CDR3 DNA. A D gene is named only where the DNA matches it firmly. Expanded clones get a size class; other rows say once, few or many, or leave the size out.

clone size: many
V gene: TRBV18
J gene: TRBJ1-4
D gene: .
CDR3 protein: CASSRATNEKLFF
CDR3 DNA: TGTGCCAGCTCACGCGCAACTAATGAAAAACTGTTTTTT

clone size: .
V gene: TRBV10-3
J gene: TRBJ2-7
D gene: .
CDR3 protein: CAISPGGGYEQYF
CDR3 DNA: TGTGCCATCAGCCCAGGGGGAGGATACGAGCAGTACTTC

clone size: few
V gene: TRBV12-5
J gene: TRBJ2-1
D gene: .
CDR3 protein: CASGLDHNEQFF
CDR3 DNA: TGTGCTAGTGGGTTGGACCACAATGAGCAGTTCTTC

clone size: .
V gene: TRBV4-3
J gene: TRBJ1-4
D gene: TRBD1
CDR3 protein: CASSPPTGARNEKLFF
CDR3 DNA: TGCGCCAGCAGCCCTCCCACAGGGGCCCGGAATGAAAAACTGTTTTTT

clone size: .
V gene: TRBV9
J gene: TRBJ2-1
D gene: .
CDR3 protein: CASSVGGLSYNEQFF
CDR3 DNA: TGTGCCAGCAGCGTAGGGGGCCTATCGTACAATGAGCAGTTCTTC

clone size: .
V gene: TRBV5-1
J gene: TRBJ2-1
D gene: TRBD1
CDR3 protein: CASSPGTGSNEQFF
CDR3 DNA: TGCGCCAGCTCCCCTGGGACAGGGAGTAATGAGCAGTTCTTC

clone size: many
V gene: TRBV2
J gene: TRBJ1-1
D gene: .
CDR3 protein: CASSPNSNEAFF
CDR3 DNA: TGTGCCAGCAGTCCTAACAGCAATGAAGCTTTCTTT

clone size: .
V gene: TRBV7-9
J gene: TRBJ1-2
D gene: .
CDR3 protein: CASSSGVYGYTF
CDR3 DNA: TGTGCCAGCAGCTCAGGGGTCTATGGCTACACCTTC

clone size: few
V gene: TRBV14
J gene: TRBJ1-4
D gene: .
CDR3 protein: CASSQRQDGEKLFF
CDR3 DNA: TGTGCCAGCAGCCAGAGGCAGGATGGTGAAAAACTGTTTTTT

clone size: few
V gene: TRBV11-2
J gene: TRBJ2-2
D gene: .
CDR3 protein: CASTSPNTGELFF
CDR3 DNA: TGTGCCAGCACCTCCCCGAACACCGGGGAGCTGTTTTTT

clone size: .
V gene: TRBV7-2
J gene: TRBJ2-5
D gene: TRBD1
CDR3 protein: CASSLNRGRETQYF
CDR3 DNA: TGTGCCAGCAGCCTAAACAGGGGGCGGGAGACCCAGTACTTC

clone size: .
V gene: TRBV21-1
J gene: TRBJ2-7
D gene: .
CDR3 protein: CASSRRLEDYEQYF
CDR3 DNA: TGTGCCAGCAGCAGGCGACTAGAGGACTACGAGCAGTACTTC

clone size: many
V gene: TRBV28
J gene: TRBJ2-3
D gene: .
CDR3 protein: CASSLPVTGRSTDTQYF
CDR3 DNA: TGTGCCAGCAGTTTACCGGTGACGGGCCGCAGCACAGATACGCAGTATTTT

clone size: .
V gene: TRBV5-1
J gene: TRBJ2-1
D gene: TRBD2
CDR3 protein: CASSGTSGPNEQFF
CDR3 DNA: TGCGCCAGCTCCGGGACTAGCGGACCTAATGAGCAGTTCTTC

clone size: few
V gene: TRBV19
J gene: TRBJ2-7
D gene: .
CDR3 protein: CASSIRPLYEQYF
CDR3 DNA: TGTGCCAGTAGTATTCGCCCCCTCTACGAGCAGTACTTC

clone size: once
V gene: TRBV30
J gene: TRBJ1-2
D gene: TRBD1
CDR3 protein: CAWSYDRGSGYTF
CDR3 DNA: TGTGCCTGGAGTTACGACAGGGGTAGTGGCTACACCTTC

clone size: .
V gene: TRBV10-3
J gene: TRBJ1-2
D gene: TRBD1
CDR3 protein: CAISDGDRGTSPPYGYTF
CDR3 DNA: TGTGCCATCAGTGACGGGGACAGGGGGACCTCTCCCCCCTATGGCTACACCTTC

clone size: many
V gene: TRBV7-3
J gene: TRBJ2-3
D gene: TRBD2
CDR3 protein: CASSLDGAGGAADTQYF
CDR3 DNA: TGTGCCAGCAGCTTAGACGGAGCGGGAGGGGCGGCAGATACGCAGTATTTT

clone size: .
V gene: TRBV7-2
J gene: TRBJ2-7
D gene: .
CDR3 protein: CASSLALGQYF
CDR3 DNA: TGTGCCAGCAGCTTAGCTCTAGGGCAGTACTTC

clone size: .
V gene: TRBV5-6
J gene: TRBJ2-7
D gene: .
CDR3 protein: CASSLVRAEQYF
CDR3 DNA: TGTGCCAGCAGCTTGGTCCGAGCCGAGCAGTACTTC